This passage covers 32 T cell receptor beta chains from one sample sequenced in a study of cytomegalovirus exposure and HLA in healthy donors. 60 Vbeta and 13 Jbeta primers were used in PCR. Some clones are missing from TCRdb's copy, which holds only in-frame ones; the method was immunoSEQ multiplex PCR. The sample yields some 150,000 clones, approximately 80% seen once. Sequenced sample: PBMCs. These receptors all come from a man aged 35-49 years in good health and CMV-seronegative.

The chain joins TRBV29-1 to TRBJ2-7; maybe TRBD2 (5 bases). Germline lookup yields CDR1 SQVTM and CDR2 ANQGSEA. Trimming pared 7 bases from V and 2 bases from J, leaving 15 bases between. CDR3 length: 13 amino acids. CDR3 in amino acids: CSGTSVGAYEQYF. CDR3 nucleotide sequence: TGCAGCGGAACTAGTGTCGGAGCCTACGAGCAGTACTTC.

The chain links TRBV12-5 to TRBJ2-2; D not resolved. The germline CDR1 and CDR2 sequences are LGHNT and FRNRAP. This CDR3 is built from 14 residues. The V end lost 0 bases, the J end lost 6 bases, and 8 bases lay between the germline ends. DNA for the CDR3: TGTGCTAGTGGTTTGGTACCCTGGCCCGGGGAGCTGTTTTTT. It encodes CASGLVPWPGELFF.

This rearrangement joins TRBV30 to TRBJ1-6; D is possibly TRBD1 (6 bases). The CDR3 is made up of 17 amino acids. Germline loops: CDR1 GTSNPN, CDR2 SVGIG (reference sequence). Trimming removed 2 bases at V and 8 bases at J, with 22 bases between. CDR3 region: CAWSPTRTARGYSPLHF. The CDR3 DNA follows: TGTGCCTGGAGTCCCACCCGGACAGCGAGGGGGTATTCACCCCTCCACTTT.

The chain joins TRBV6-1 to TRBJ2-1; 7 bases fit TRBD2. The CDR3 loop spans 16 amino acids. Unmatched junction bases numbered 10, after V lost 4 bases and J lost 4 bases. CDR1 and CDR2 from the germline V gene are MNHNS and SASEGT. This chain's CDR3 is CASSAAVGGGYNEQFF. DNA for the CDR3: TGTGCCAGCAGTGCCGCTGTGGGGGGGGGTTACAATGAGCAGTTCTTC.

V is TRBV6-5 and J is TRBJ2-1, with no clear D. CDR3 length equals 11 residues. The V end was cut by 6 bases, the J end by 9 bases, with 9 bases between. Per the germline V gene, CDR1 is MNHEY and CDR2 is SVGAGI. The DNA of the CDR3 is TGTGCCAGCAGGAACCCGGTTGAGCAGTTCTTC. Protein: CASRNPVEQFF.

This clone was recorded only once. The V and J genes are TRBV6-5 and TRBJ2-5, with D tentatively TRBD1 (6 bases). The CDR3 has 15 residues. Between the trimmed V and J ends, which lost 6 bases and 2 bases, there was a span of 16 bases. Germline V gene lookup returns CDR1 MNHEY and CDR2 SVGAGI. CDR3 DNA: TGTGCCAGCAGGGGGGCTCTACTGCCTCAAGAGACCCAGTACTTC. The encoded protein is CASRGALLPQETQYF.

The chain employs TRBV10-3 and TRBJ2-2; tentatively, D is TRBD2 (6 bases). V was cut by 7 bases and J by 4 bases, with 13 bases left in between. This CDR3 comprises 14 residues. CDR1 ENHRY and CDR2 SYGVKD come from the germline V gene. The CDR3 region is CAITGQGGTGELFF. Here the CDR3 DNA reads TGTGCCATCACAGGTCAGGGAGGCACCGGGGAGCTGTTTTTT.

The V and J genes are TRBV4-2 and TRBJ2-1, with 11 bases identical to TRBD1. Trimming took 2 bases from V and 7 from J; bases not matched to a gene: 7. CDR1 is LGHNA, CDR2 YNFKEQ, per germline. This CDR3 has 16 residues. The CDR3 sequence: CASSQTGQGGGNEQFF. The CDR3 DNA reads as TGTGCCAGCAGCCAAACGGGACAGGGGGGAGGAAATGAGCAGTTCTTC.

The genes are TRBV7-8 and TRBJ2-1; D is ambiguous. This CDR3 contains 13 residues. Germline V gene sequence: CDR1 SGHVS, CDR2 FQNEAQ. The V end lost 5 bases, the J end lost 10 bases, and 15 bases lay between the germline ends. This chain's CDR3 is CASSHSSGGEQFF. The CDR3 nucleotides read TGTGCCAGCAGCCATAGTTCCGGCGGAGAGCAGTTCTTC.

This clone was picked up a small number of times. The sample contains more than one DNA sequence encoding this CDR3. The gene calls are TRBV7-9 and TRBJ1-5; no clear D gene. This CDR3 has 12 residues. V lost 5 bases to trimming and J lost 7 bases, with 9 bases between them. Looked up from germline, CDR1 is SEHNR and CDR2 is FQNEAQ (reference sequence). The CDR3, as DNA: TGTGCCAGCAGCCGCGGTGGACAGCCCCAGCATTTT. Protein: CASSRGGQPQHF.

This clone came up a few times. The rearrangement joins TRBV29-1 to TRBJ2-5, with a tentative D call TRBD1 (6 bases). The V gene's germline CDR1 is SQVTM and CDR2 ANQGSEA. The CDR3 covers 13 residues. The CDR3 spells CSMGSGAGETQYF. DNA for the CDR3: TGCAGTATGGGGTCAGGGGCAGGGGAGACCCAGTACTTC.

This clone showed up just a few times. The V and J genes are TRBV10-2 and TRBJ1-5, with D unclear. Germline V lookup: CDR1 WSHSY, CDR2 SAAADI. This CDR3 region has 15 residues. V was clipped by 0 bases and J by 5 bases, with 11 bases between them. The CDR3 protein is CASSESGGSHQPQHF. CDR3 coding DNA: TGCGCCAGCAGTGAGTCGGGCGGGAGTCATCAGCCCCAGCATTTT.

The J gene is TRBJ1-5, the V gene TRBV30; D unclear. Germline CDR1 and CDR2: GTSNPN and SVGIG (reference sequence). V lost 2 bases and J 4 bases, leaving 9 bases between the germline ends. This CDR3 has 13 residues. CDR3 nucleotide sequence: TGTGCCTGGAGTCGTCAGAAAAATCAGCCCCAGCATTTT. This codes for CAWSRQKNQPQHF. Full variable domain (missing parts from reference TRBV30 and TRBJ1-5): SQTIHQWPATLVQPVGSPLSLECTVEGTSNPNLYWYRQAAGRGLQLLFYSVGIGQISSEVPQNLSASRPQDRQFILSSKKLLLSDSGFYLCAWSRQKNQPQHFGDGTRLSIL.

The CDR3 region has the DNA TGTGCCAGCAGTCCTTCGGACAATGAGCAGTTCTTC. As protein: CASSPSDNEQFF. The rearrangement joins TRBV27 to TRBJ2-1; no reliable D call. The CDR3 spans 12 residues. Trimming left V 5 bases short and J 5 bases short, with 7 bases between. In germline, CDR1 is MNHEY, CDR2 SMNVEV (reference sequence).

There are a few counts of this clone. One end of the junction fails to match germline, which may point to a read error. The chain recombines TRBV7-7 with TRBJ1-1; perhaps TRBD1 as D (6 bases). Germline values: CDR1 SSHAT, CDR2 FNYEAQ (reference sequence). The CDR3 runs 13 residues. The CDR3 sequence: CASSPRGVTEAFF. DNA for the CDR3: TGTGCTAGCAGTCCCAGGGGAGTCACTGAAGCTTTCTTT.

The gene calls are TRBV5-4 and TRBJ2-3, with unresolved D. The germline V and J ends were trimmed by 0 bases and 6 bases, with 14 bases remaining between them. Germline assignment: CDR1 SGHNT and CDR2 YYREEE (reference sequence). The CDR3 totals 15 residues. The DNA for the CDR3 is TGTGCCAGCAGCTTGGCTGAGTCCCCCGGGGATACGCAGTATTTT. Its translation: CASSLAESPGDTQYF.

This clone was observed a few times. As DNA, the CDR3 is TGTGCCAGCAGCTTCGGGGGGGGGTTAGGGGCCAACGTCCTGACTTTC. Residues: CASSFGGGLGANVLTF. The chain employs TRBV5-4 and TRBJ2-6; TRBD2 matches at 8 bases. From germline, CDR1 is SGHNT and CDR2 YYREEE (reference sequence). V shed 2 bases, J shed 4 bases, and the junction held 5 bases outside the gene matches. The CDR3 is 16 residues long. Based on the CDR3 plus reference TRBV5-4 and TRBJ2-6, the full variable domain is ETGVTQSPTHLIKTRGQQVTLRCSSQSGHNTVSWYQQALGQGPQFIFQYYREEENGRGNFPPRFSGLQFPNYSSELNVNALELDDSALYLCASSFGGGLGANVLTFGAGSRLTVL.

This clone was found a few times. V is TRBV18 and J is TRBJ2-2, with unresolved D. Germline loops: CDR1 KGHSH, CDR2 LQKENI. This CDR3 is built from 16 residues. Trimming removed 6 bases at V and 2 bases at J, with 16 bases between. The chain's CDR3 is CASSSSDTRNTGELFF. The CDR3 DNA is TGTGCCAGCTCCTCATCCGACACAAGAAACACCGGGGAGCTGTTTTTT.

V gene TRBV5-4 combines with J gene TRBJ1-1; 9 bases match TRBD1. The V gene end was trimmed by 3 bases and the J gene end by 9 bases; junction bases not matched to a gene: 12. The germline V gene has CDR1 SGHNT and CDR2 YYREEE (reference sequence). This CDR3 comprises 15 residues. CDR3 sequence reads: CASSSTQQGARKAFF. CDR3 DNA: TGTGCCAGCAGCTCCACCCAACAGGGGGCGCGGAAAGCTTTCTTT. Looking up the rest from reference TRBV5-4 and TRBJ1-1 gives the full variable domain: ETGVTQSPTHLIKTRGQQVTLRCSSQSGHNTVSWYQQALGQGPQFIFQYYREEENGRGNFPPRFSGLQFPNYSSELNVNALELDDSALYLCASSSTQQGARKAFFGQGTRLTVV.

This clone was recorded a few times. The chain recombines TRBV7-9 with TRBJ1-1, with D possibly TRBD1 on 5 matching bases. V lost 5 bases and J lost 6, with 10 bases in between. The CDR3 has 12 residues. The V gene's germline CDR1 is SEHNR and CDR2 FQNEAQ (reference sequence). CDR3 in amino acids: CASSQGLSEAFF. CDR3 DNA: TGTGCCAGCAGCCAGGGACTTTCTGAAGCTTTCTTT.

V usage is TRBV4-2 and J usage is TRBJ2-3, with a weak D call TRBD1 (6 bases). Germline CDR1 LGHNA, CDR2 YNFKEQ. The CDR3 spans 15 residues. V was trimmed by 0 bases and J by 6 bases, leaving 13 bases between them. CDR3 nucleotides: TGTGCCAGCAGCCAAGACCCCCAGGGGATGGATACGCAGTATTTT. Amino acid sequence: CASSQDPQGMDTQYF.

This sequence joins TRBV6-5 and TRBJ1-2; D perhaps matches TRBD1 (6 bases). V lost 5 bases to trimming and J lost 14 bases, with 24 bases between them. The germline V gene has CDR1 MNHEY and CDR2 SVGAGI. The CDR3 length is 14 residues. The CDR3 coding sequence is TGTGCCAGCAGTGAAGTCCGACAGGCCGCCTATGAGACCTTC. Encoded protein: CASSEVRQAAYETF.

V is TRBV4-1 and J is TRBJ1-1; possible D gene TRBD1, 6 bases. The CDR3 is made up of 13 amino acids. V dropped 1 base and J dropped 7 bases, with 10 bases sitting between them. Germline V CDR1 and CDR2: MGHRA, YSYEKL. Here the CDR3 DNA reads TGCGCCAGCAGCCAAGTGGGGGCTCGTGAAGCTTTCTTT. Translating it yields CASSQVGAREAFF.

This rearrangement joins TRBV5-6 to TRBJ2-5; 7 bases fit TRBD1. This CDR3 spans 17 amino acids. The trim removed 3 bases at V and 2 bases at J, leaving 13 bases unmatched. Per germline, CDR1 SGHDT and CDR2 YYEEEE. This CDR3 is CASSSRLGTDYQETQYF. CDR3 nucleotide sequence: TGTGCCAGCAGCTCAAGGCTAGGGACAGACTATCAAGAGACCCAGTACTTC.

The sample holds one count of this clone. Additional DNA sequences in this sample encode the identical CDR3. The CDR3 spells CASSLFVGAYEQYF. CDR3 in DNA: TGTGCCAGCAGCCTATTCGTAGGGGCCTACGAGCAGTACTTC. This chain connects TRBV7-3 to TRBJ2-7, with D maybe TRBD1 (5 bases). The V and J ends lost 5 bases and 2 bases respectively, with 13 bases between them. The CDR3 extends over 14 amino acids. Germline CDR1 is SGHTA and CDR2 is FQGTGA.

The chain employs TRBV5-1 and TRBJ2-5; possibly TRBD2 for D (5 bases). The CDR3 extends over 14 amino acids. Trimming cost V 4 bases and J 1 base, with 11 bases left between them. CDR1 and CDR2 from the germline V gene are SGHRS and YFSETQ. The CDR3 is CASSRERSQETQYF. CDR3 DNA sequence: TGCGCCAGCAGCCGGGAACGCTCCCAAGAGACCCAGTACTTC.

This rearrangement joins TRBV7-3 to TRBJ2-6, with 8 bases fitting TRBD2. Unmatched junction bases numbered 12, after V lost 5 bases and J lost 0 bases. This CDR3 region has 19 residues. Germline CDR1 and CDR2: SGHTA and FQGTGA. CDR3 protein: CASSIGGAGPASGANVLTF. CDR3 DNA sequence: TGTGCCAGCAGCATCGGGGGGGCAGGGCCGGCCTCTGGGGCCAACGTCCTGACTTTC.

The rearrangement uses TRBV6-1 and TRBJ2-5; tentatively, D is TRBD1 (6 bases). Matching the DNA end better, TRBJ2-7 makes the J call doubtful. The germline V gene has CDR1 MNHNS and CDR2 SASEGT. The CDR3 runs 14 residues. The CDR3 DNA is TGTGCCAGCAGTGAGTTGAACAGGGTCAACGAGCAGTACTTC. Translated: CASSELNRVNEQYF.

The V and J genes are TRBV30 and TRBJ2-1; D possibly corresponds to TRBD2 (7 bases). The CDR3 totals 16 residues. Germline V gene data show CDR1 as GTSNPN and CDR2 as SVGIG (reference sequence). Trimming pared 0 bases from V and 6 bases from J, leaving 18 bases between. CDR3 DNA: TGTGCCTGGAGTGTACTGGGGGGGACATTTGGCAATGAGCAGTTCTTC. Its translation is CAWSVLGGTFGNEQFF.

This rearrangement joins TRBV7-8 to TRBJ2-2; D is unresolved. CDR3 length: 17 residues. V was cut by 5 bases and J by 1 base, with 17 bases left in between. CDR1 and CDR2 from the germline V gene are SGHVS and FQNEAQ. The CDR3 DNA reads TGTGCCAGCAGCCCCGCCTCGGGTCCTTTGAACACCGGGGAGCTGTTTTTT. It yields the protein CASSPASGPLNTGELFF.

This sequence joins TRBV10-3 and TRBJ1-5, with a weak D call TRBD1 (5 bases). CDR1 and CDR2 (germline): ENHRY, SYGVKD. With 8 bases removed from V and 0 bases from J, the gap between germline ends came to 11 bases. The CDR3 sequence is 14 residues long. The DNA for the CDR3 is TGTGCCATCTCCCTAGGGGATAGCAATCAGCCCCAGCATTTT. Translation gives CAISLGDSNQPQHF.

This rearrangement joins TRBV29-1 to TRBJ2-2; 12 bases are a match to TRBD2. Trimming removed 3 bases from V and 3 bases from J; junction bases left unmatched: 11. There are 18 residues in the CDR3. Germline-derived CDR1 and CDR2 are SQVTM and ANQGSEA. The CDR3 nucleotides read TGCAGCGTTGACGCCGGCGCTAGCGGGGGGGCCTACACCGGGGAGCTGTTTTTT. The encoded protein is CSVDAGASGGAYTGELFF.